This TCR beta chain was retrieved from a study of CD8 T cells in Susac syndrome. The controls were healthy donors who were matched for age and sex. Losses at the gene ends were 3 bases for V and 0 bases for J; bases not matched to a gene: 7. The CDR3 has 16 residues. CDR1 LGHDT and CDR2 YNNKEL come from the germline V gene (reference sequence). Reverse transcription of roughly 0.45 to 1 ug RNA was performed with random hexamers. Amplification of the TCR beta CDR3 was carried out by immunoSEQ multiplex PCR, which spanned a total of 54 Vbeta and 13 Jbeta segments. TCRdb used MiXCR to reprocess the immunoSEQ multiplex PCR reads, holding one entry per CDR3 protein. This sample has some 99,000 distinct CDR3 sequences, with roughly 97% found just once.

The chain recombines TRBV3-1 with TRBJ1-2, with 7 bases that match TRBD1. Sequenced input: CD4+ T cells from PBMCs. The sequence derives from a human donor in good health. CDR3 in DNA: TGTGCCAGCAGCCATAGACAGGGCGCTACTAACTATGGCTACACCTTC. Translating gives CASSHRQGATNYGYTF. The variable domain in full, completed from reference TRBV3-1 and TRBJ1-2, reads DTAVSQTPKYLVTQMGNDKSIKCEQNLGHDTMYWYKQDSKKFLKIMFSYNNKELIINETVPNRFSPKSPDKAHLNLHINSLELGDSAVYFCASSHRQGATNYGYTFGSGTRLTVV.